The TCR beta chain under discussion was sequenced for a study of somatic mutations in cytotoxic T cells in rheumatoid arthritis. Study information: Blood (just under 31 ml EDTA) from each patient was taken right after diagnosis, before any treatment.

Per the germline V gene, CDR1 is MNHEY and CDR2 is SVGAGI. The V end was cut by 6 bases, the J end by 7 bases, with 16 bases between. This CDR3 is 15 amino acids long. The assay was immunoSEQ multiplex PCR, and TCRdb's table has in-frame clones only and misses some. The sample lists around 12,000 clones, around three quarters occurring once. Sequencing was carried out using CD8+ T cells sorted from blood. This chain links TRBV6-5 with TRBJ1-6; D possibly corresponds to TRBD1 (6 bases). The sequence was collected from an adult with rheumatoid arthritis. This CDR3 is CASRYRDTKNSPLHF. Here the CDR3 DNA reads TGTGCCAGCAGGTACCGGGACACCAAAAATTCACCCCTCCACTTT.